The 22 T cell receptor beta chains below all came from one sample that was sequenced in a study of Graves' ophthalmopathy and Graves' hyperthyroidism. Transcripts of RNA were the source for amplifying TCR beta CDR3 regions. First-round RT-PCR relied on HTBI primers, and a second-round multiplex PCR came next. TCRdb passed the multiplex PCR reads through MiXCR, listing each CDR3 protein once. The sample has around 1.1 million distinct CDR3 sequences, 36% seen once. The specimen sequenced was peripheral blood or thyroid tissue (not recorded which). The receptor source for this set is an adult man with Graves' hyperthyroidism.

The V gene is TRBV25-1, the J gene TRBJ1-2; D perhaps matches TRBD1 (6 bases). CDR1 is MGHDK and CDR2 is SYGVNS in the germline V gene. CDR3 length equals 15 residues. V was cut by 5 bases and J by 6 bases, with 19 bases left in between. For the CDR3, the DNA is TGTGCCAGCAGTCCTCCCGGGGGACATCATGATGGCTACACCTTC. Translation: CASSPPGGHHDGYTF.

CDR3 region: CSGNRGHETQYF. CDR3 coding DNA: TGCAGCGGAAACAGGGGGCACGAGACCCAGTACTTC. The chain combines TRBV29-1 with TRBJ2-5, with TRBD1 identical over 9 bases. Per germline, CDR1 SQVTM and CDR2 ANQGSEA. The CDR3 sequence is 12 residues long. After removal of 7 bases from V and 5 bases from J, the junction contained 5 bases not matched to a gene.

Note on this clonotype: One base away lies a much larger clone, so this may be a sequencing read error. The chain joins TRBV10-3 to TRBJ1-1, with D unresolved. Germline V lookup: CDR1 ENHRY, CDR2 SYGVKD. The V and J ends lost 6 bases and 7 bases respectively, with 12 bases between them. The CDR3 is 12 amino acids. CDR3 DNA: TGTGCCATCAGGGCAAGGATCGGTGAAGCTTTCTTT. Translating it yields CAIRARIGEAFF.

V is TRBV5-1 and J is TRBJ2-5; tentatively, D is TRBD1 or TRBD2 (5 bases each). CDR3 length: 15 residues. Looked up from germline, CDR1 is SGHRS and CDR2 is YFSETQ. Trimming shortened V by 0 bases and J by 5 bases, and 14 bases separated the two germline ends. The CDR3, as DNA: TGCGCCAGCAGCTTGGATATGGGGCGCGGGGAGACCCAGTACTTC. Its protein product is CASSLDMGRGETQYF.

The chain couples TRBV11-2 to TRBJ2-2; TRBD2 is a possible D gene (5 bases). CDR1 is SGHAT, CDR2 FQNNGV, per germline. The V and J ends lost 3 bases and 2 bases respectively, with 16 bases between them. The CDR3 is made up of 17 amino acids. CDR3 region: CASSFVVGITNTGELFF. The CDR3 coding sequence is TGTGCCAGCAGCTTCGTTGTCGGGATTACTAACACCGGGGAGCTGTTTTTT.

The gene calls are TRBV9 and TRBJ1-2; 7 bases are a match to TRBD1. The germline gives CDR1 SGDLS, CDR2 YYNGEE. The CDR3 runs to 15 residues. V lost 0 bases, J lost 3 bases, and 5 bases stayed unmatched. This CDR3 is CASSVEARGDYGYTF. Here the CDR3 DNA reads TGTGCCAGCAGCGTAGAGGCCAGGGGGGACTATGGCTACACCTTC.

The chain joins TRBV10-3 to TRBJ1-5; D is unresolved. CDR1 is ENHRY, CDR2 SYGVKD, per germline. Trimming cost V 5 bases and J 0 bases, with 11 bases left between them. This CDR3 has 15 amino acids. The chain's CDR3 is CAISYRTASNQPQHF. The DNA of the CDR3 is TGTGCCATCAGTTATCGGACGGCTAGCAATCAGCCCCAGCATTTT.

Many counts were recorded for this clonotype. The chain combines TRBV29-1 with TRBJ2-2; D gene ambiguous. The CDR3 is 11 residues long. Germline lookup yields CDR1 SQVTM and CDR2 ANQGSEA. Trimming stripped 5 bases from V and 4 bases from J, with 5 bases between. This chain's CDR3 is CSVRATGELFF. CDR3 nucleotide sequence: TGCAGCGTTCGGGCCACCGGGGAGCTGTTTTTT.

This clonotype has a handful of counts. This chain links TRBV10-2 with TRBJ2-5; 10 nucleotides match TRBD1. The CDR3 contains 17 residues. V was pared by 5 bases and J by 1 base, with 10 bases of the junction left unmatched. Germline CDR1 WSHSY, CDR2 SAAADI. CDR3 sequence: CASSPMTGGDGQETQYF. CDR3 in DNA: TGCGCCAGCAGTCCCATGACAGGGGGCGACGGCCAAGAGACCCAGTACTTC.

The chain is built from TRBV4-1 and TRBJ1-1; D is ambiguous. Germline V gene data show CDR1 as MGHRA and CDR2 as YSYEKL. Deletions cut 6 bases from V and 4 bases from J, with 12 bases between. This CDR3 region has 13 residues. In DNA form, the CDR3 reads TGCGCCAGCAGGACGGACGCCACCACTGAAGCTTTCTTT. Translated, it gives CASRTDATTEAFF.

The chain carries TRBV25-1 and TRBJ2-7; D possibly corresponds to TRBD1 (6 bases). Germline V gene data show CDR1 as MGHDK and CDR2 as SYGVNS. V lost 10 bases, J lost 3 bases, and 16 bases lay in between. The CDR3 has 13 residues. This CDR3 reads CAISRQEIYEQYF. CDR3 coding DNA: TGTGCCATCTCAAGACAGGAAATCTACGAGCAGTACTTC.

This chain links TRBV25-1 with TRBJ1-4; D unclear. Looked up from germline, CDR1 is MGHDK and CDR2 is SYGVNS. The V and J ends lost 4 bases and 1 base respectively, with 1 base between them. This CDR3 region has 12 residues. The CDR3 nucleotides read TGTGCCAGCAGTGTAACTAATGAAAAACTGTTTTTT. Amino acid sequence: CASSVTNEKLFF.

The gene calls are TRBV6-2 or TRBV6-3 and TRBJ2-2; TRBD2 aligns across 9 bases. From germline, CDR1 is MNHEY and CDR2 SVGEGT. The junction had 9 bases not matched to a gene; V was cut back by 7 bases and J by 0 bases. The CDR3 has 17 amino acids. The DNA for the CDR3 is TGTGCCAGCATCGGTCTAGCGGGGAAAGCGAACACCGGGGAGCTGTTTTTT. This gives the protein CASIGLAGKANTGELFF.

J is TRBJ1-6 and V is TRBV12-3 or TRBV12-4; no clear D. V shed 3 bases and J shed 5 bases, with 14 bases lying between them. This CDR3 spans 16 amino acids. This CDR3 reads CASSFRTGFNNSPLHF. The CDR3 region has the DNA TGTGCCAGCAGTTTTCGGACGGGCTTTAATAATTCACCCCTCCACTTT.

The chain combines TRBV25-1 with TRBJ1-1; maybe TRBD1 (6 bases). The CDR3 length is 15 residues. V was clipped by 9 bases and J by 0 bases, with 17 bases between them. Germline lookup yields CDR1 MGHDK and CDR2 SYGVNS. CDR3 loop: CASAALGAMNTEAFF. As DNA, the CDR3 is TGTGCCAGTGCCGCATTGGGGGCTATGAACACTGAAGCTTTCTTT.

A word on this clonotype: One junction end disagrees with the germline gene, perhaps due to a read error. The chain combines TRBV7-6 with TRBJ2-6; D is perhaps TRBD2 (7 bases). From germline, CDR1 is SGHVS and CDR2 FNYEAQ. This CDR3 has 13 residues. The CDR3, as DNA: TGTGCCGGCAACTTAGGGGGGGCGAACGTCCTGACTTTC. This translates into CAGNLGGANVLTF.

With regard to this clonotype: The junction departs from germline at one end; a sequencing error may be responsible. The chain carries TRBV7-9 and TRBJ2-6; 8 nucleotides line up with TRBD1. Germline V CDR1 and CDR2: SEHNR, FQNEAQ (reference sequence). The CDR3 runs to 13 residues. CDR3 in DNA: TGTGCCAGCAGCCACACAGGGGGCAACGTCCTGACTTTC. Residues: CASSHTGGNVLTF.

The CDR3 here is CASRPHMNTEAFF. CDR3 DNA sequence: TGTGCCAGCAGGCCTCACATGAACACTGAAGCTTTCTTT. The chain is built from TRBV5-4 and TRBJ1-1; D gene uncertain. The CDR3 has 13 residues. CDR1 is SGHNT and CDR2 is YYREEE in the germline V gene (reference sequence). Between the trimmed V and J ends, which lost 5 bases and 0 bases, there was a span of 8 bases.

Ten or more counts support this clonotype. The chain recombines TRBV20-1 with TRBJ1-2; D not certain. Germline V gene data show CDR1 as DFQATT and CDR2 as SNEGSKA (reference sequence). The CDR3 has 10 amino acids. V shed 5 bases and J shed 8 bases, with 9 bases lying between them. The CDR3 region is CSARSAGYTF. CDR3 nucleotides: TGCAGTGCTCGCTCAGCGGGCTACACCTTC.

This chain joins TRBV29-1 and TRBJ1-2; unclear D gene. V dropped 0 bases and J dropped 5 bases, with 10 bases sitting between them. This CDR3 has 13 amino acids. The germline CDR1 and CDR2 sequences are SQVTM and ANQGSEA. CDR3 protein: CSVEDVGYYGYTF. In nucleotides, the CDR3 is TGCAGCGTTGAAGACGTGGGTTATTATGGCTACACCTTC.

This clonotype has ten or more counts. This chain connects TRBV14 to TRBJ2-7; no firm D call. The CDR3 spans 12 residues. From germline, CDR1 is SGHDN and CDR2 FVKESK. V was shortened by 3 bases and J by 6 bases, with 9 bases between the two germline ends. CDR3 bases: TGTGCCAGCAGCCATTATTCGGTCGAGCAGTACTTC. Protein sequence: CASSHYSVEQYF.

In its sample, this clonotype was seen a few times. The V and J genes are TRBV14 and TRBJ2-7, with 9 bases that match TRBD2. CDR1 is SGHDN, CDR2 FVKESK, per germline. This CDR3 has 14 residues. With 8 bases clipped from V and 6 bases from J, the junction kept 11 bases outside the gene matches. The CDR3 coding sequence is TGTGCCAGCTCAGCCGCGGGAGGGCCGGGCGAGCAGTACTTC. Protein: CASSAAGGPGEQYF. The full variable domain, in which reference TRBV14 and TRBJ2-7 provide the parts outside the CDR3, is EAGVTQFPSHSVIEKGQTVTLRCDPISGHDNLYWYRRVMGKEIKFLLHFVKESKQDESGMPNNRFLAERTGGTYSTLKVQPAELEDSGVYFCASSAAGGPGEQYFGPGTRLTVT.